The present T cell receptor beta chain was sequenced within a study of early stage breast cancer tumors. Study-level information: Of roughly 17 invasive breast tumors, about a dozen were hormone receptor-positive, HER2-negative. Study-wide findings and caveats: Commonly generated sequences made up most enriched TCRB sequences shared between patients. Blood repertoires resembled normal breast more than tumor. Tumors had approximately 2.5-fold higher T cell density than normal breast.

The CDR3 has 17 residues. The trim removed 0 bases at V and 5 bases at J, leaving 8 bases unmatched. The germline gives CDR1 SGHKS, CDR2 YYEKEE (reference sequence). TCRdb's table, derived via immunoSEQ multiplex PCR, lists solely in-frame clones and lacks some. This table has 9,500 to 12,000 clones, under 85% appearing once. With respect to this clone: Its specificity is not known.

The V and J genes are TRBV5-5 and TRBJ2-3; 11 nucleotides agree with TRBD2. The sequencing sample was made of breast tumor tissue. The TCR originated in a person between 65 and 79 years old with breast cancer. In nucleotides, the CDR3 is TGTGCCAGCAGCTTGGGACCTAGCGGGGGGCCGGGAGATACGCAGTATTTT. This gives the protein CASSLGPSGGPGDTQYF.